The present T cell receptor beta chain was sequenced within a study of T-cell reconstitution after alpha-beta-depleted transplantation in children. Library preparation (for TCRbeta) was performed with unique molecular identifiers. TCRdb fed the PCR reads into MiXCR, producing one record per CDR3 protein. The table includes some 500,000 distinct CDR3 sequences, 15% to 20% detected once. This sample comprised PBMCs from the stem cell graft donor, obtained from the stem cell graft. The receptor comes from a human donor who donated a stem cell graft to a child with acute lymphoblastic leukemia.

The CDR3 nucleotides are TGCGCCAGCAGCTTGGTGGTAGCGGGAGGCGGCAATGAGCAGTTCTTC. As protein: CASSLVVAGGGNEQFF. This chain links TRBV5-1 with TRBJ2-1; 10 bases match TRBD2. V shed 0 bases, J shed 6 bases, and the junction held 6 bases outside the gene matches. CDR1 and CDR2 from the germline V gene are SGHRS and YFSETQ. The CDR3 contains 16 residues.